The clone carrying this T cell receptor beta chain was seen a few times. No antigen is known for it. TCRdb used MiXCR to reprocess the reads, holding one entry per CDR3 protein. The sample lists over 150,000 distinct CDR3 sequences; approximately 18% were seen once. Germline CDR1 reads SQVTM; CDR2 reads ANQGSEA. This CDR3 has 13 amino acids. The V gene lost 6 bases and the J gene lost 1 base, with 12 bases spanning the gap. This sample is part of a study of T cell repertoires in cytomegalovirus infection. Study context: Public TCR beta signatures indicated both CMV infection and matching HLA type. Study-level points and caveats: The ex vivo response was dominated by HLA-C-restricted CMV-specific TCR beta clonotypes.

The receptor was derived from a human donor in good health (CMV status not recorded). Some clones in this sample may be carry-over from other donors' samples. J is TRBJ1-1 and V is TRBV29-1; D not resolved. The sample consisted of CD8+ T cells from PBMCs. Written as DNA, the CDR3 is TGCAGCGTGCAGTATTCCACGAACACTGAAGCTTTCTTT. Its protein product is CSVQYSTNTEAFF. Full variable domain (remainder filled in from reference TRBV29-1 and TRBJ1-1): SAVISQKPSRDICQRGTSLTIQCQVDSQVTMMFWYRQQPGQSLTLIATANQGSEATYESGFVIDKFPISRPNLTFSTLTVSNMSPEDSSIYLCSVQYSTNTEAFFGQGTRLTVV.